This T cell receptor (beta chain) was obtained from a study of CD4 T cells in relation to SARS-CoV-2 and coronaviruses (dated by TCRdb to 2020 to 2023). About the full investigation: In the ViraFEST assay, PBMCs were grown with antigen for about eleven days, and TCR beta CDR3s were then sequenced to identify antigen-specific clonal expansions. A different, Illumina-based TCR-beta assay was used to sequence expansion assays from other donors in the study. An HIV-1 Nef peptide pool or a culture without peptide was used as the negative reference condition. Memory CD4+ T cell crossreactivity between SARS-CoV-2 and common cold coronavirus spike proteins was assessed at the TCR clonotype level in the study. The Adaptive Biotechnologies TCR-sequencing kit was used to sequence samples from three pre-COVID donors and the naive versus memory experiments, whereas other data were Illumina-based. Using patient-derived lymphoblastoid cell lines, the shared crossreactive spike epitopes were mapped to their HLA restriction.

In its sample, this clone was seen once. Its antigen is currently not known. Nothing much larger sits one base from this clone, and base qualities are not available. What the work shows at the level of the full study, not this receptor alone: Crossreactivity analysis was centred on spike protein, so crossreactivity against other viral proteins was not assessed. Small numbers of patients and of tested TCRs limited the study. Compared with monoreactive clones, crossreactive clones had significantly weaker SARS-CoV-2-driven expansion, a result consistent with antigenic imprinting. In roughly 65% of donors, memory CD4+ clonotypes turned up that crossrecognized SARS-CoV-2 and at least one common cold coronavirus spike. No donor contributed both pre-pandemic and post-infection samples, which limited tracing the source of pre-existing responses.

CD4+ T cells from unexposed donors were collected before the COVID-19 pandemic (2011-2018). After roughly 11 days of culture, CD4+ T cells were isolated with the EasySep CD4+ T cell isolation kit. Unexposed donor CD4+ T cells were tested for reactivity to SARS-CoV-2 S and N and four common cold coronavirus spike pools, as cell number allowed. PBMCs were cultured at 1.5 million to 2 million per well in IMDM supplemented with 5% human AB serum and 10 IU/ml IL-2. Half of the culture medium was replaced with fresh IL-2-containing medium on days 3 and 7. In general, triplicate replicate wells were used for every peptide culture condition. Leukapheresis product for the unexposed donors was purchased commercially. PBMCs were isolated from leukapheresis product or whole blood by Ficoll-Paque PLUS gradient centrifugation. PBMCs were either used fresh in the expansion assay or cryopreserved at -140 degrees C. The QIAamp Micro DNA Kit was used to extract genomic DNA from the CD4+ T cells.

CDR1 and CDR2, looked up from the germline V gene, are SGHTA and FQGNSA. The V end loses 4 bases and the J end loses 1 base, and a stretch of 7 bases separates them. The CDR3 runs 13 amino acids, cysteine and phenylalanine included. Solely the CDR3 DNA is kept, with 39 bases framed from the first base. The library was built by means of the immunoSEQ multiplex PCR assay. The published analysis was carried out like this. During preprocessing, nonproductive sequences were removed, as were CDR3s that did not start with C, did not end with F or W, or were shorter than 7 amino acids. Antigen-specific clonotypes were called with the MANAFEST web app on the basis of expansion relative to the reference and to other culture wells. A clone was considered positive if the clone showed significant expansion compared with the reference culture in 2 of 3 replicate wells at an FDR below 0.05. A further requirement for positive clones was significant expansion compared with all other tandem wells, along with an odds ratio above 5. CDR3 homology was quantified as pairwise Levenshtein distance, calculated with the stringdist R package after three terminal residues were trimmed from each end. Here the immuneACCESS table is served through TCRdb, limited to in-frame sequences with V and J called. Missing clones are a known gap in these copies; in checked studies unresolved V genes cover under half, and the rest lacks a known reason. From that table come the V and J calls and clone size; the DNA was used to work out D and trimming. The sample contains around 23,000 clones, over 65% of them found a single time. The ten largest clones represent approximately 29% of the sample.

Sequenced: CD4+ T cells from PBMCs, cultured in vitro. Rearrangement joined TRBV7-2 to TRBJ2-5; no D gene call is confident. The source of this sequence is a human donor in good health. Here is the DNA: TGTGCCAGCAGCTGGGGTACCCAAGAGACCCAGTACTTC. Its coded protein is CASSWGTQETQYF.